These 18 T cell receptor beta chains share one sample of origin, sequenced in a study of shared clonotypes between healthy human individuals. Measured with immunoSEQ multiplex PCR; TCRdb has only the in-frame clones, and not every one. The sample yields about 1.5 million clones, 98% seen once. The sample consisted of naive CD4+ T cells sorted from blood. The subset is: CD45RA+ positively selected. Every receptor here comes from a young man in good health.

V is TRBV10-3 and J is TRBJ2-1; 10 nucleotides line up with TRBD1. J was trimmed by 6 bases and V by 7 bases; bases with no gene match: 3. This CDR3 spans 13 amino acids. CDR1 ENHRY and CDR2 SYGVKD come from the germline V gene. The CDR3 nucleotides are TGTGCCATCACCGGACAGGGGGGCAATGAGCAGTTCTTC. The encoded protein is CAITGQGGNEQFF.

This clone was seen only a few times. The chain uses TRBV5-1 and TRBJ2-2, with D unclear. V was pared by 1 base and J by 3 bases, with 13 bases between. CDR1 and CDR2 from the germline V gene are SGHRS and YFSETQ. The CDR3 spans 16 residues. CDR3 in DNA: TGCGCCAGCAGCTTGCAGATTGGCCAGGACACCGGGGAGCTGTTTTTT. It translates to CASSLQIGQDTGELFF.

The V and J genes are TRBV19 and TRBJ2-7; 11 bases agree with TRBD1. The germline CDR1 and CDR2 sequences are LNHDA and SQIVND (reference sequence). This CDR3 comprises 15 residues. V lost 1 base, J lost 4 bases, and 3 bases stayed unmatched. This chain's CDR3 is CASSIGTGGNYEQYF. The CDR3 DNA sequence: TGTGCCAGTAGTATAGGGACAGGGGGCAATTACGAGCAGTACTTC.

The rearrangement links TRBV18 to TRBJ2-3; 8 nucleotides match TRBD2. CDR3 length: 15 amino acids. CDR1 KGHSH and CDR2 LQKENI come from the germline V gene. The ends lost 4 bases at V and 2 bases at J; junction bases unmatched: 5. CDR3 in DNA: TGTGCCAGCTCACTACTAGCGGAATACACAGATACGCAGTATTTT. Its translation is CASSLLAEYTDTQYF.

This chain joins TRBV6-1 and TRBJ2-7; 8 positions match TRBD2. This CDR3 is 14 amino acids long. Germline V gene sequence: CDR1 MNHNS, CDR2 SASEGT. With 7 bases clipped from V and 5 bases from J, the junction kept 10 bases outside the gene matches. The CDR3 region is CASIEQREKNEQYF. Written as DNA, the CDR3 is TGTGCCAGCATCGAGCAGCGGGAGAAGAACGAGCAGTACTTC.

The rearrangement links TRBV7-9 to TRBJ2-1; 8 bases align to TRBD2. The CDR3 length is 15 residues. Germline values: CDR1 SEHNR, CDR2 FQNEAQ (reference sequence). V trimming: 1 base; J trimming: 2 bases; junction bases outside the gene matches: 1. Here the CDR3 DNA reads TGTGCCAGCAGCTTAGATAGCGGGACCTACAATGAGCAGTTCTTC. Amino acid sequence: CASSLDSGTYNEQFF. Full variable domain (rest looked up from reference TRBV7-9 and TRBJ2-1): DTGVSQNPRHKITKRGQNVTFRCDPISEHNRLYWYRQTLGQGPEFLTYFQNEAQLEKSRLLSDRFSAERPKGSFSTLEIQRTEQGDSAMYLCASSLDSGTYNEQFFGPGTRLTVL.

V is TRBV2 and J is TRBJ2-2, with D unclear. This CDR3 spans 11 amino acids. Germline values: CDR1 SNHLY, CDR2 FYNNEI. The CDR3 nucleotides are TGTGCTCTCGGCGCCACCGGGGAGCTGTTTTTT. Its protein is CALGATGELFF.

V gene TRBV10-1 combines with J gene TRBJ2-2; D might be TRBD2 (5 bases). Looked up from germline, CDR1 is WNHNN and CDR2 is SYGVQD (reference sequence). Trimming removed 0 bases from V and 4 bases from J, with 12 bases in between. This CDR3 has 16 amino acids. The CDR3 loop reads CASSESGSAGTGELFF. DNA for the CDR3: TGCGCCAGCAGTGAGTCCGGCTCGGCGGGCACCGGGGAGCTGTTTTTT.

This rearrangement joins TRBV7-2 to TRBJ2-1; the D is unclear. Trimming removed 1 base from V and 0 bases from J, with 4 bases in between. The CDR3 length is 14 residues. CDR1 is SGHTA, CDR2 FQGNSA, per germline. The CDR3 protein is CASSLVHSYNEQFF. For the CDR3, the DNA is TGTGCCAGCAGCTTAGTCCACTCCTACAATGAGCAGTTCTTC.

The genes are TRBV28 and TRBJ1-5, with a weak D call TRBD1 (5 bases). V was pared by 3 bases and J by 3 bases, with 12 bases between. The CDR3 covers 15 residues. Germline V gene sequence: CDR1 MDHEN, CDR2 SYDVKM. CDR3 sequence (DNA): TGTGCCAGCAGTTTTGGGGGACGGACCAATCAGCCCCAGCATTTT. Its protein product is CASSFGGRTNQPQHF. Looking up the rest from reference TRBV28 and TRBJ1-5 gives the full variable domain: DVKVTQSSRYLVKRTGEKVFLECVQDMDHENMFWYRQDPGLGLRLIYFSYDVKMKEKGDIPEGYSVSREKKERFSLILESASTNQTSMYLCASSFGGRTNQPQHFGDGTRLSIL.

The count of this clone is one. This chain joins TRBV13 and TRBJ2-6, with TRBD2 identical over 13 bases. Trimming cost V 5 bases and J 2 bases; bases outside gene matches: 6. CDR3 length: 18 residues. CDR1 is PRHDT, CDR2 FYEKMQ, per germline (reference sequence). The CDR3 loop is CASSRTSGRVPGANVLTF. CDR3 sequence (DNA): TGTGCCAGCAGCAGAACTAGCGGGAGGGTCCCTGGGGCCAACGTCCTGACTTTC.

This clone was seen only once. V usage is TRBV4-1 and J usage is TRBJ1-1; D is uncertain. Germline V gene lookup returns CDR1 MGHRA and CDR2 YSYEKL. The CDR3 extends over 16 amino acids. V lost 0 bases and J 3 bases, leaving 14 bases between the germline ends. The CDR3 sequence is CASSQDNGGTYTEAFF. The CDR3, as DNA: TGCGCCAGCAGCCAAGATAATGGCGGTACTTACACTGAAGCTTTCTTT.

This chain links TRBV5-4 with TRBJ2-2; no clear D gene. V lost 2 bases, J lost 5 bases, and 10 bases lay in between. CDR1 is SGHNT and CDR2 is YYREEE in the germline V gene (reference sequence). The CDR3 has 14 residues. CDR3 sequence reads: CASSFFLTTGELFF. The CDR3 nucleotides read TGTGCCAGCAGCTTCTTTCTCACAACCGGGGAGCTGTTTTTT.

V and J are TRBV7-8 and TRBJ2-2; TRBD1 matches at 9 bases. The V and J ends lost 0 bases and 1 base, in that order; junction bases with no gene match: 6. The CDR3 loop spans 18 amino acids. Germline V gene sequence: CDR1 SGHVS, CDR2 FQNEAQ. CDR3 region: CASSLAHRGRRNTGELFF. The CDR3 DNA follows: TGTGCCAGCAGCTTAGCGCACAGGGGGCGGCGGAACACCGGGGAGCTGTTTTTT.

The chain has TRBV7-3 and TRBJ2-1; D might be TRBD1 (7 bases). Per germline, CDR1 SGHTA and CDR2 FQGTGA. The CDR3 is 14 residues long. The V end was cut by 1 base, the J end by 7 bases, with 11 bases between. The CDR3 DNA reads as TGTGCCAGCAGCTTAATGTCAGGGGGGAATGAGCAGTTCTTC. Amino acids: CASSLMSGGNEQFF.

The CDR3 sequence: CASSGRGRGGYTF. CDR3 in DNA: TGTGCCAGCAGTGGCCGGGGCAGGGGAGGCTACACCTTC. The chain carries TRBV2 and TRBJ1-2; D might be TRBD1 (6 bases). Trimming stripped 4 bases from V and 8 bases from J, with 14 bases between. The CDR3 length is 13 residues. Germline V gene sequence: CDR1 SNHLY, CDR2 FYNNEI.

In DNA, the CDR3 is TGTGCCAGCAGCCCCTGGAATCCGGGACTAGCGGGAGGGCCCCCCTCCTACGAGCAGTACTTC. This codes for CASSPWNPGLAGGPPSYEQYF. The chain recombines TRBV21-1 with TRBJ2-7; the table gives TRBD2 as D, unverified against the DNA. TRBV21-1 is shown as a pseudogene. The length of the CDR3 is 21 residues.

The CDR3 loop reads CAWSDRGGQPQHF. DNA for the CDR3: TGTGCCTGGAGTGACAGGGGCGGGCAGCCCCAGCATTTT. The rearrangement links TRBV30 to TRBJ1-5; TRBD1 matches at 7 bases. V was clipped by 1 base and J by 7 bases; unmatched bases: 4. This CDR3 spans 13 amino acids. Germline V gene lookup returns CDR1 GTSNPN and CDR2 SVGIG (reference sequence).